The 13 T cell receptor beta chains below all came from one sample that was sequenced in a study of brain metastases from non-small cell lung cancer. Some clones are missing from TCRdb's copy, which holds only in-frame ones; the method was immunoSEQ multiplex PCR. The sample has fewer than 2,000 clones; 91% are singletons. The specimen sequenced was primary lung tumor tissue. The source of these receptors is a donor aged 40 or older with non-small cell lung cancer.

This clone was counted once. V gene TRBV5-1 combines with J gene TRBJ2-1; tentatively, D is TRBD1 or TRBD2 (6 bases each). The germline gives CDR1 SGHRS, CDR2 YFSETQ. The V end lost 3 bases, the J end lost 10 bases, and 17 bases lay between the germline ends. The CDR3 consists of 14 residues. The CDR3 region is CASSSGVEGGEQFF. The CDR3 nucleotides are TGCGCCAGCAGCTCCGGGGTAGAAGGGGGGGAGCAGTTCTTC.

This clone came up once. The rearrangement uses TRBV28 and TRBJ2-7; D is tentatively TRBD1 or TRBD2 (5 bases each). The germline V and J ends were trimmed by 5 bases and 0 bases, with 8 bases remaining between them. The length of the CDR3 is 13 residues. The germline gives CDR1 MDHEN, CDR2 SYDVKM. The CDR3 coding sequence is TGTGCCAGCAGTCCAGGGACCTCCTACGAGCAGTACTTC. This encodes CASSPGTSYEQYF.

This sequence joins TRBV28 and TRBJ2-5; D may be TRBD2 (5 bases). Germline V CDR1 and CDR2: MDHEN, SYDVKM. This CDR3 region has 15 residues. V lost 6 bases, J lost 5 bases, and 19 bases lay in between. The CDR3 region has the DNA TGTGCCAGCAGCAACCCCTACCGGGGTTGGGAGACCCAGTACTTC. Its protein product is CASSNPYRGWETQYF.

This clone was detected only once. V is TRBV5-4 and J is TRBJ2-7, with 8 bases identical to TRBD2. Per germline, CDR1 SGHNT and CDR2 YYREEE (reference sequence). The CDR3 covers 15 residues. The V and J ends lost 3 bases and 5 bases, in that order; junction bases with no gene match: 10. CDR3 sequence: CASSSKRGLGNEQYF. The DNA of the CDR3 is TGTGCCAGCAGCTCAAAAAGGGGACTAGGAAACGAGCAGTACTTC.

This clone was counted between two and nine times. The chain has TRBV6-6 and TRBJ2-1, with D possibly matching TRBD1 (8 bases). The CDR3 has 14 amino acids. V dropped 2 bases and J dropped 7 bases, with 12 bases sitting between them. Germline CDR1 reads MNHNY; CDR2 reads SVGAGI (reference sequence). Here the CDR3 reads CASSYHRGGNEQFF. The CDR3 DNA follows: TGTGCCAGCAGTTACCACAGGGGGGGGAATGAGCAGTTCTTC.

The chain has TRBV2 and TRBJ2-7; 10 bases are a match to TRBD1. The V gene end was trimmed by 6 bases and the J gene end by 5 bases; junction bases not matched to a gene: 4. The CDR3 has 13 amino acids. Germline V CDR1 and CDR2: SNHLY, FYNNEI. The CDR3 DNA is TGTGCCAGCAGCCGGGACAGGGGTCACGAGCAGTACTTC. As protein: CASSRDRGHEQYF.

The chain has TRBV4-2 and TRBJ2-7, with D perhaps given as TRBD1 or TRBD2 (5 bases each). The CDR3 is 16 residues long. Per germline, CDR1 LGHNA and CDR2 YNFKEQ. V lost 4 bases to trimming and J lost 2 bases, with 18 bases between them. The CDR3 protein is CASSPRWGPQTYEQYF. CDR3 nucleotide sequence: TGTGCCAGCAGCCCCCGGTGGGGACCCCAGACCTACGAGCAGTACTTC.

In this sample, this clone turned up a few times. The chain couples TRBV5-1 to TRBJ1-1; D possibly corresponds to TRBD1 (6 bases). This CDR3 has 15 amino acids. Germline values: CDR1 SGHRS, CDR2 YFSETQ. V was pared by 6 bases and J by 5 bases, with 20 bases between. CDR3 amino acids: CASIGGSGVGTEAFF. CDR3 bases: TGCGCCAGCATTGGGGGCAGTGGTGTAGGAACTGAAGCTTTCTTT.

The chain joins TRBV10-1 to TRBJ2-5; D possibly uses TRBD1 or TRBD2 (5 bases each). Between the trimmed V and J ends, which lost 0 bases and 4 bases, there was a span of 9 bases. Germline V gives CDR1 WNHNN, CDR2 SYGVQD (reference sequence). CDR3 size: 14 residues. CDR3 sequence (DNA): TGCGCCAGCAGTGAGTCGGGACGAGCAGAGACCCAGTACTTC. This encodes CASSESGRAETQYF.

This chain uses TRBV27 with TRBJ1-2; D is possibly TRBD1 (5 bases). The V gene lost 2 bases and the J gene lost 8 bases, with 12 bases spanning the gap. The CDR3 contains 13 residues. The germline V gene has CDR1 MNHEY and CDR2 SMNVEV (reference sequence). The CDR3 loop reads CASSLGARGGYTF. CDR3 nucleotide sequence: TGTGCCAGCAGTTTAGGGGCGAGAGGCGGCTACACCTTC.

CDR3 DNA: TGTGCCAGCAGCCAGGGGGACTACTCTGGGGCCAACGTCCTGACTTTC. Residues: CASSQGDYSGANVLTF. The V call is TRBV16, the J call TRBJ2-6; the match to TRBD2 covers 7 bases. Germline V gene data show CDR1 as KGHSY and CDR2 as FQNENV. Trimming removed 3 bases from V and 0 bases from J; junction bases left unmatched: 2. The CDR3 runs to 16 residues.

The chain joins TRBV19 to TRBJ2-2, with 16 bases matching TRBD2. CDR3 size: 18 residues. V lost 6 bases and J lost 3; bases outside the gene matches: 7. Germline V gene sequence: CDR1 LNHDA, CDR2 SQIVND (reference sequence). DNA for the CDR3: TGTGCCAGTAGGATGGGACTAGCGGGGGGGCTCGACACCGGGGAGCTGTTTTTT. This encodes CASRMGLAGGLDTGELFF.

This clone was detected once. The chain employs TRBV28 and TRBJ1-3; no reliable D call. V was clipped by 3 bases and J by 4 bases, with 10 bases between them. Germline assignment: CDR1 MDHEN and CDR2 SYDVKM. The CDR3 covers 14 residues. The DNA for the CDR3 is TGTGCCAGCAGTTTTCGGGGAGGGGGAAACACCATATATTTT. Translating it yields CASSFRGGGNTIYF.